A single sample gave rise to the 10 T cell receptor beta chains below, sequenced in a study of blood T cell repertoires in COVID-19. Using immunoSEQ multiplex PCR, the repertoire was profiled, and TCRdb retains in-frame clones only, with some absent. The profile covers about 430,000 clones, with around nine tenths appearing a single time and approximately 1.5% taken by the ten largest. The source material was PBMCs or T cells enriched from blood (not recorded which). These receptors originate from a woman younger than 30 who had been exposed to COVID-19.

The chain uses TRBV7-2 and TRBJ1-4; D unresolved. V was clipped by 5 bases and J by 7 bases, with 17 bases between them. The CDR3 is 15 amino acids. CDR1 SGHTA and CDR2 FQGNSA come from the germline V gene. DNA for the CDR3: TGTGCCAGCAGCGTGGACCTGAGGAGCGGTGAAAAACTGTTTTTT. Its translation is CASSVDLRSGEKLFF. The full variable domain, with the rest looked up from reference TRBV7-2 and TRBJ1-4, is GAGVSQSPSNKVTEKGKDVELRCDPISGHTALYWYRQSLGQGLEFLIYFQGNSAPDKSGLPSDRFSAERTGGSVSTLTIQRTQQEDSAVYLCASSVDLRSGEKLFFGSGTQLSVL.

The genes are TRBV28 and TRBJ1-2; 8 bases line up with TRBD1. This CDR3 is built from 13 residues. The J segment lost 8 bases and the V segment lost 7 bases, leaving 9 bases of the junction unmatched. Germline assignment: CDR1 MDHEN and CDR2 SYDVKM. CDR3 bases: TGTGCCAGCATCACGGACAGGGTGAGGGGCTACACCTTC. Its translation is CASITDRVRGYTF.

The J gene is TRBJ2-1, the V gene TRBV5-1; 7 nucleotides agree with TRBD1. V shed 4 bases and J 8 bases; nucleotides not matched to a gene: 12. CDR1 SGHRS and CDR2 YFSETQ come from the germline V gene. This CDR3 comprises 15 residues. CDR3 sequence reads: CASSPQGVGVDEQFF. The CDR3 DNA is TGCGCCAGCAGCCCTCAGGGGGTCGGAGTCGATGAGCAGTTCTTC.

The J gene is TRBJ1-2, the V gene TRBV4-1, with D tentatively TRBD1 (6 bases). The V end lost 2 bases, the J end lost 2 bases, and 15 bases lay between the germline ends. Germline CDR1 MGHRA, CDR2 YSYEKL. This CDR3 contains 16 residues. The chain's CDR3 is CASSQPQRGTNYGYTF. CDR3 coding DNA: TGCGCCAGCAGCCAACCCCAGAGGGGGACCAACTATGGCTACACCTTC.

The chain links TRBV10-2 to TRBJ1-5, with 7 bases fitting TRBD1. Losses at the gene ends were 6 bases for V and 8 bases for J; bases not matched to a gene: 7. Germline assignment: CDR1 WSHSY and CDR2 SAAADI. This CDR3 has 13 amino acids. The CDR3 nucleotides are TGCGCCAGCAGCCAGACAGGGTACGAGCCCCAGCATTTT. This translates into CASSQTGYEPQHF.

The rearrangement uses TRBV24-1 and TRBJ2-1; TRBD1 is a possible D gene (6 bases). Germline values: CDR1 KGHDR, CDR2 SFDVKD. V shed 9 bases and J shed 7 bases, with 9 bases lying between them. The CDR3 covers 11 residues. The CDR3 nucleotides read TGTGCCACCCAAGGGGGAAATGAGCAGTTCTTC. This encodes CATQGGNEQFF.

The chain recombines TRBV12-3 or TRBV12-4 with TRBJ2-7, with a weak D call TRBD1 (5 bases). The V gene lost 6 bases and the J gene lost 4 bases, with 13 bases spanning the gap. This CDR3 spans 13 amino acids. This chain's CDR3 is CASRDITGYEQYF. Here the CDR3 DNA reads TGTGCCAGCAGGGACATTACAGGTTACGAGCAGTACTTC.

The chain joins TRBV4-3 to TRBJ2-2; D is possibly TRBD2 (5 bases). CDR1 is LGHNA and CDR2 is YSLEER in the germline V gene. The CDR3 is 16 residues long. The ends were cut back, 0 bases at V and 6 bases at J, with 14 bases in the middle. The CDR3 nucleotides read TGCGCCAGCAGCCAAGATTCCCATAACGGGGCCGGGGAGCTGTTTTTT. Amino acids: CASSQDSHNGAGELFF.

This clone was seen only once. The V and J genes are TRBV6-9 and TRBJ2-3; no firm D call. Germline loops: CDR1 MNHGY, CDR2 SVAAGI. The CDR3 extends over 17 amino acids. The germline V and J ends were trimmed by 0 bases and 1 base, with 14 bases remaining between them. DNA of the CDR3: TGTGCCAGCAGTTATTCGAGGTCGCCTTGCTGCACAGATACGCAGTATTTT. Translating gives CASSYSRSPCCTDTQYF.

The table lists this clone with a few counts. J is TRBJ1-1 and V is TRBV14, with 7 bases fitting TRBD1. Per the germline V gene, CDR1 is SGHDN and CDR2 is FVKESK. Trimming took 5 bases from V and 4 from J; bases not matched to a gene: 7. This CDR3 spans 14 amino acids. CDR3: CASSTRQGTTEAFF. CDR3 nucleotide sequence: TGTGCCAGCAGCACCCGACAGGGTACCACTGAAGCTTTCTTT.